This T cell receptor (beta chain) was sequenced for a study of CD8 T cells in Susac syndrome. The RNA, about 0.45 to 1 ug, was put through reverse transcription using random hexamers. It was immunoSEQ multiplex PCR that amplified TCR beta CDR3 across 54 Vbeta and 13 Jbeta. TCRdb independently ran MiXCR on the immunoSEQ multiplex PCR reads; one entry per CDR3 protein. This repertoire shows 150,000 or so distinct CDR3 sequences, roughly 94% found once; its top ten account for roughly 0.14%. Germline V gene sequence: CDR1 DFQATT, CDR2 SNEGSKA (reference sequence). The CDR3 length is 14 residues. The J segment lost 4 bases and the V segment lost 5 bases, leaving 9 bases of the junction unmatched. Of note for this clonotype: Its antigen is currently unknown.

General study results and limits: The CD4+ T cell repertoires that were profiled in Susac syndrome showed no clonal expansion.

The receptor's source is a human donor with Susac syndrome. The chain links TRBV20-1 to TRBJ1-2; TRBD1 matches at 8 bases. Sequencing was carried out using CD4+ T cells from PBMCs. The CDR3 region is CSAQRQGPLYGYTF. The CDR3 DNA sequence: TGCAGTGCTCAACGACAGGGGCCCCTCTATGGCTACACCTTC.